This T cell receptor beta chain is drawn from a study of blood T cell repertoires in COVID-19. Produced via immunoSEQ multiplex PCR; TCRdb's table is partial and in-frame only. The sample carries around 220,000 clones, around 88% recorded once. The V end was cut by 3 bases, the J end by 2 bases, with 8 bases between. This CDR3 spans 13 amino acids. The germline V gene encodes CDR1 KGHSH and CDR2 LQKENI. The sequence was collected from a woman between 50 and 59 years old with acute COVID-19. Source material: PBMCs or T cells enriched from blood (not recorded which). The gene calls are TRBV18 and TRBJ2-7, with D perhaps TRBD1 (5 bases). DNA for the CDR3: TGTGCCAGCTCACCTAAACAGGCCTACGAGCAGTACTTC. Its translation is CASSPKQAYEQYF.